This entry describes one T cell receptor beta chain. The sample comes from a study of blood T cells in healthy people across ages. A J-beta primer mix and a sample-barcoded 5' primer were used in a second PCR of roughly 7 to 12 cycles. TCRdb reprocessed the 5' RACE reads with MiXCR, giving one entry per CDR3 protein. The table lists a few hundred thousand distinct CDR3 sequences, approximately 30% of them singletons. Germline CDR1 SEHNR, CDR2 FQNEAQ (reference sequence). The CDR3 runs to 13 residues. Trimming removed 8 bases from V and 1 base from J, with 11 bases in between. This chain joins TRBV7-9 and TRBJ1-1; possible D gene TRBD1, 6 bases. The specimen was blood. This receptor was taken from a woman in her 70s in good health. CDR3 protein: CASRGQSNTEAFF. Written as DNA, the CDR3 is TGTGCCAGCCGCGGACAGTCGAACACTGAAGCTTTCTTT. The entire variable domain, with the rest obtained from reference TRBV7-9 and TRBJ1-1, is as follows: DTGVSQNPRHKITKRGQNVTFRCDPISEHNRLYWYRQTLGQGPEFLTYFQNEAQLEKSRLLSDRFSAERPKGSFSTLEIQRTEQGDSAMYLCASRGQSNTEAFFGQGTRLTVV.